The 15 T cell receptor beta chains below come from one sample, sequenced in a study of breast tumors, draining lymph nodes, adjacent tissues. MiXCR was run by TCRdb on the multiplex PCR reads, yielding one entry per CDR3 protein. The data show roughly 120,000 distinct CDR3 sequences, just under 20% seen once. Axillary draining lymph nodes of breast cancer patients supplied the node samples. Material for sequencing was axillary lymph node tissue. These receptors originate from a female donor with breast cancer. Some clones in this sample may be carry-over from other donors' samples.

The sample holds many counts of this clonotype. This chain uses TRBV20-1 with TRBJ1-6, with D possibly matching TRBD1 (5 bases). The CDR3 sequence is 13 residues long. Per germline, CDR1 DFQATT and CDR2 SNEGSKA (reference sequence). Trimming pared 6 bases from V and 5 bases from J, leaving 11 bases between. Here the CDR3 reads CSADSRDNSPLHF. The DNA for the CDR3 is TGCAGTGCAGACAGTCGTGATAATTCACCCCTCCACTTT.

In this sample, this clonotype turned up many times. The V call is TRBV6-5, the J call TRBJ1-2; D might be TRBD1 (5 bases). Germline lookup yields CDR1 MNHEY and CDR2 SVGAGI. This CDR3 spans 14 amino acids. Trimming took off 2 bases at V and 4 bases at J, with 11 bases between the two ends. The CDR3 loop is CASSYGGEVYGYTF. The CDR3 bases are TGTGCCAGCAGTTACGGGGGAGAGGTCTATGGCTACACCTTC.

This clonotype has a count of ten or more. V and J are TRBV11-3 and TRBJ2-3; 8 bases align to TRBD2. Losses at the gene ends were 4 bases for V and 0 bases for J; bases not matched to a gene: 3. Germline V CDR1 and CDR2: SGHNT, YENEEA. CDR3 size: 15 residues. CDR3 protein: CASSSGGGSTDTQYF. In DNA form, the CDR3 reads TGTGCCAGCAGCTCCGGGGGGGGAAGCACAGATACGCAGTATTTT.

Worth noting for this clonotype: With a much larger clone just one base away, this may be a read error. This chain uses TRBV11-3 with TRBJ2-7; 9 nucleotides match TRBD1. This CDR3 is built from 16 residues. Per germline, CDR1 SGHNT and CDR2 YENEEA. V lost 8 bases, J lost 2 bases, and 13 bases stayed unmatched. CDR3 region: CASGARTGEKPYEQYF. The CDR3 coding sequence is TGTGCCAGCGGCGCCCGGACAGGGGAAAAACCCTACGAGCAGTACTTC.

About this clonotype: A much more abundant neighbour one base away suggests this may be a read error. The genes are TRBV7-8 and TRBJ1-5; D remains unclear. Trimming left V 5 bases short and J 11 bases short, with 13 bases between. The V gene's germline CDR1 is SGHVS and CDR2 FQNEAQ. The CDR3 length is 12 residues. The CDR3 DNA reads as TGTGCCAGCAGCCCTGAGTTCAGGTCCCAGCATTTT. It yields the protein CASSPEFRSQHF.

In its sample, this clonotype was seen many times. The V gene is TRBV6-5, the J gene TRBJ2-6; no firm D call. The CDR3 spans 12 residues. Per germline, CDR1 MNHEY and CDR2 SVGAGI. Trimming shortened V by 4 bases and J by 12 bases, and 10 bases separated the two germline ends. The CDR3 DNA reads as TGTGCCAGCAGTTCGCCGACGCGCGTCCTGACTTTC. It codes for CASSSPTRVLTF.

This clonotype was seen many times. The rearrangement uses TRBV20-1 and TRBJ2-7, with D possibly being TRBD1 or TRBD2 (5 bases each). From germline, CDR1 is DFQATT and CDR2 SNEGSKA (reference sequence). Trimming left V 5 bases short and J 3 bases short, with 17 bases between. The CDR3 totals 14 residues. Written as DNA, the CDR3 is TGCAGTGCTCGGGACCAGCAACTGAACTACGAGCAGTACTTC. Residues: CSARDQQLNYEQYF.

This clonotype was observed at least ten times. The rearrangement joins TRBV24-1 to TRBJ2-7; TRBD2 matches 11 bases. The V gene's germline CDR1 is KGHDR and CDR2 SFDVKD. The CDR3 consists of 18 residues. V gave up 0 bases and J gave up 4 bases; unmatched junction bases: 10. The CDR3 reads CATSDLSAGTSGSYEQYF. The CDR3 DNA reads as TGTGCCACCAGTGATTTGAGTGCCGGCACTAGCGGGAGTTACGAGCAGTACTTC.

On this clonotype itself: Since a much larger clone is just one base distant, this may be a read error. The J gene is TRBJ1-5, the V gene TRBV2; the D is unclear. Trimming removed 5 bases from V and 2 bases from J, with 16 bases in between. The CDR3 has 16 residues. The germline V gene has CDR1 SNHLY and CDR2 FYNNEI. For the CDR3, the DNA is TGTGCCAGCAGTAGCGTCCCTCAGGCAGGCAATCAGCCCCAGCATTTT. Translating it yields CASSSVPQAGNQPQHF.

Regarding this clonotype: This may come from a read error, since a much larger clone is one base off. The rearrangement uses TRBV5-1 and TRBJ2-5; perhaps TRBD1 as D (5 bases). V lost 0 bases and J 5 bases, leaving 14 bases between the germline ends. The germline V gene has CDR1 SGHRS and CDR2 YFSETQ. The CDR3 runs 15 residues. This chain's CDR3 is CASSLALGRRETQYF. CDR3 nucleotide sequence: TGCGCCAGCAGCTTGGCACTGGGGCGCAGGGAGACCCAGTACTTC.

This clonotype has a count of ten or more. This chain links TRBV10-3 with TRBJ2-3; unclear D gene. V lost 0 bases to trimming and J lost 0 bases, with 1 base between them. The CDR3 totals 13 residues. CDR1 is ENHRY, CDR2 SYGVKD, per germline. CDR3 nucleotides: TGTGCCATCAGTGAGTCTAGCACAGATACGCAGTATTTT. Its protein product is CAISESSTDTQYF.

The table lists this clonotype with many counts. The chain employs TRBV2 and TRBJ2-3, with 10 bases fitting TRBD2. Per the germline V gene, CDR1 is SNHLY and CDR2 is FYNNEI. Germline trimming cut 5 bases from V and 4 bases from J; bases unmatched to any gene: 9. CDR3 length equals 16 residues. CDR3 nucleotide sequence: TGTGCCAGCAGTTACGGACTAGCGGTAGAGGCAGATACGCAGTATTTT. It translates to CASSYGLAVEADTQYF. Variable domain in full (rest from reference TRBV2 and TRBJ2-3): EPEVTQTPSHQVTQMGQEVILRCVPISNHLYFYWYRQILGQKVEFLVSFYNNEISEKSEIFDDQFSVERPDGSNFTLKIRSTKLEDSAMYFCASSYGLAVEADTQYFGPGTRLTVL.

The J gene is TRBJ2-4, the V gene TRBV5-1, with TRBD2 matching 8 bases. After removal of 1 base from V and 3 bases from J, the junction contained 18 bases not matched to a gene. The CDR3 length is 20 residues. Germline V lookup: CDR1 SGHRS, CDR2 YFSETQ. CDR3 sequence reads: CASSLYLNSGTLGGKNIQYF. The CDR3 nucleotides are TGCGCCAGCAGCTTGTACTTGAATAGCGGGACCCTTGGTGGCAAAAACATTCAGTACTTC.

As regards this clonotype: A much bigger clone sits one base away, suggesting this may be a read error. Lacking the conserved final phenylalanine or tryptophan, this CDR3 likely reflects a read error. This chain uses TRBV4-1 with TRBJ1-2; D is possibly TRBD1 (6 bases). Trimming shortened V by 1 base and J by 8 bases, and 20 bases separated the two germline ends. The germline V gene encodes CDR1 MGHRA and CDR2 YSYEKL. The CDR3 is made up of 16 amino acids. CDR3 amino acids: CASSQASGGGVGGYTL. CDR3 in DNA: TGCGCCAGCAGCCAAGCCTCCGGAGGGGGAGTAGGGGGCTACACCCTC.

The chain employs TRBV28 and TRBJ2-1, with unresolved D. The CDR3 spans 13 residues. Trimming removed 11 bases at V and 5 bases at J, with 16 bases between. Germline V gives CDR1 MDHEN, CDR2 SYDVKM. This CDR3 is CACHSGFHNEQFF. Written as DNA, the CDR3 is TGTGCCTGCCACTCCGGGTTCCACAATGAGCAGTTCTTC.